Listed here are 23 T cell receptor beta chains from one sample, sequenced in a study of CD8+CD57+ T cells in acquired aplastic anemia. The template for TCR beta VDJ and CDR3 sequence profiling was genomic DNA. TCRdb re-analysed the reads in MiXCR, keeping a single row per CDR3 protein. The sample yields 150,000 to 200,000 distinct CDR3 sequences, around 65% seen once. The sequenced sample consisted of sorted CD4+, CD8+, or CD8+CD57+ T cells (not recorded which) from PBMCs. The receptor set was obtained from a human donor with severe aplastic anemia or a healthy control (not recorded which).

In this sample, this clonotype turned up once. The V call is TRBV5-4, the J call TRBJ2-7; TRBD2 agrees at 9 bases. Germline V gene data show CDR1 as SGHNT and CDR2 as YYREEE (reference sequence). There are 18 residues in the CDR3. V lost 0 bases and J lost 6; bases outside the gene matches: 16. The chain's CDR3 is CASSLGAGGPLVGREQYF. DNA for the CDR3: TGTGCCAGCAGCTTGGGTGCGGGAGGGCCCCTTGTCGGTCGCGAGCAGTACTTC.

This clonotype was counted between two and nine times. The chain recombines TRBV20-1 with TRBJ2-5, with D perhaps given as TRBD1 or TRBD2 (5 bases each). CDR3 size: 13 residues. V was clipped by 6 bases and J by 4 bases, with 15 bases between them. CDR1 is DFQATT and CDR2 is SNEGSKA in the germline V gene (reference sequence). The CDR3, as DNA: TGCAGTGCCCCCCAGGGAGAGGGAGAGACCCAGTACTTC. Its protein is CSAPQGEGETQYF.

This clonotype has a handful of counts. A much larger clone is a single base away; this may be a read error. The chain is built from TRBV4-2 and TRBJ2-3; D assignment may be TRBD1 or TRBD2 (6 bases each). The CDR3 length is 16 residues. CDR1 is LGHNA, CDR2 YNFKEQ, per germline. The CDR3 loop reads CASSWRGHGGTDTRYF. DNA for the CDR3: TGTGCCAGCAGCTGGCGTGGGCACGGGGGCACAGATACGCGGTATTTT.

V is TRBV7-9 and J is TRBJ1-6, with 11 bases identical to TRBD1. V lost 2 bases to trimming and J lost 9 bases; unmatched junction nucleotides: 6. The CDR3 spans 16 residues. Looked up from germline, CDR1 is SEHNR and CDR2 is FQNEAQ (reference sequence). CDR3 in DNA: TGTGCCAGCAGCTTAAATGCGGGACAGGGGGGTTCACCCCTCCACTTT. This codes for CASSLNAGQGGSPLHF. The full variable domain, with the rest looked up from reference TRBV7-9 and TRBJ1-6, is DTGVSQNPRHKITKRGQNVTFRCDPISEHNRLYWYRQTLGQGPEFLTYFQNEAQLEKSRLLSDRFSAERPKGSFSTLEIQRTEQGDSAMYLCASSLNAGQGGSPLHFGNGTRLTVT.

This sequence joins TRBV24-1 and TRBJ2-5; the D is unclear. Germline assignment: CDR1 KGHDR and CDR2 SFDVKD. V was cut by 0 bases and J by 5 bases, with 0 bases left in between. The CDR3 is made up of 11 amino acids. In DNA, the CDR3 is TGTGCCACCAGTGATTTGGAGACCCAGTACTTC. Translation gives CATSDLETQYF.

The DNA for the CDR3 is TGTGCCAGCAGCCCCGAGGGGACGAGCTCCTACAATGAGCAGTTCTTC. Residues: CASSPEGTSSYNEQFF. The chain recombines TRBV7-2 with TRBJ2-1, with D perhaps TRBD1 or TRBD2 (5 bases each). Per the germline V gene, CDR1 is SGHTA and CDR2 is FQGNSA. The CDR3 contains 16 residues. V lost 5 bases to trimming and J lost 0 bases, with 14 bases between them.

This clonotype was detected once. The rearrangement uses TRBV7-8 and TRBJ2-3; 7 bases match TRBD2. Per germline, CDR1 SGHVS and CDR2 FQNEAQ. CDR3 length: 16 amino acids. V lost 3 bases and J lost 2; bases outside the gene matches: 8. As DNA, the CDR3 is TGTGCCAGCAGCTTGTCCCTAGCGGCCCCCACAGATACGCAGTATTTT. The encoded protein is CASSLSLAAPTDTQYF. The variable domain in full, completed from reference TRBV7-8 and TRBJ2-3, reads GAGVSQSPRYKVAKRGQDVALRCDPISGHVSLFWYQQALGQGPEFLTYFQNEAQLDKSGLPSDRFFAERPEGSVSTLKIQRTQQEDSAVYLCASSLSLAAPTDTQYFGPGTRLTVL.

This clonotype came up many times. The V gene is TRBV20-1, the J gene TRBJ2-2, with 13 positions matching TRBD2. With 0 bases clipped from V and 6 bases from J, the junction kept 7 bases outside the gene matches. This CDR3 comprises 17 residues. The germline V gene has CDR1 DFQATT and CDR2 SNEGSKA (reference sequence). CDR3 sequence reads: CSARDPLAGGPAGELFF. CDR3 sequence (DNA): TGCAGTGCTAGAGATCCACTAGCGGGGGGGCCGGCCGGGGAGCTGTTTTTT.

The chain employs TRBV2 and TRBJ2-3; no firm D call. CDR3 length: 13 amino acids. The V end lost 6 bases, the J end lost 10 bases, and 17 bases lay between the germline ends. The germline V gene has CDR1 SNHLY and CDR2 FYNNEI. CDR3 nucleotides: TGTGCCAGCAGCCAAGATAACGATAGGCCGCAGTATTTT. This codes for CASSQDNDRPQYF.

The J gene is TRBJ1-2, the V gene TRBV20-1; the D gene is possibly TRBD1 (6 bases). The germline gives CDR1 DFQATT, CDR2 SNEGSKA (reference sequence). The CDR3 is 12 amino acids. Deletions cut 1 base from V and 8 bases from J, with 11 bases between. The CDR3 sequence: CSARGGGWGYTF. In nucleotides, the CDR3 is TGCAGTGCTAGAGGTGGGGGCTGGGGCTACACCTTC.

This clonotype was seen a few times. The V and J genes are TRBV20-1 and TRBJ1-1, with D hard to call. CDR1 and CDR2 (germline): DFQATT, SNEGSKA (reference sequence). The ends were cut back, 3 bases at V and 1 base at J, with 12 bases in the middle. The CDR3 has 14 amino acids. CDR3 residues: CSASGSTSNTEAFF. The CDR3 DNA reads TGCAGTGCTAGTGGGTCCACCTCGAACACTGAAGCTTTCTTT.

Remarks on this clonotype: The germline gene is not matched at one end of the junction; a read error may be the cause. This chain links TRBV19 with TRBJ2-4, with 8 bases lining up with TRBD1. Germline assignment: CDR1 LNHDA and CDR2 SQIVND (reference sequence). The CDR3 spans 16 residues. CDR3 protein: CASSIGPRGLGNTQYF. CDR3 sequence (DNA): TGTGCCAGTAGTATAGGGCCCAGGGGGCTCGGGAACACTCAGTACTTC.

Ten or more counts support this clonotype. The chain uses TRBV20-1 and TRBJ1-4; 11 nucleotides align to TRBD1. CDR1 is DFQATT and CDR2 is SNEGSKA in the germline V gene (reference sequence). Germline trimming cut 7 bases from V and 0 bases from J; bases unmatched to any gene: 7. The CDR3 length is 16 residues. This chain's CDR3 is CSVTDRGRTTNEKLFF. The CDR3 nucleotides read TGCAGTGTTACGGACAGGGGGCGTACAACTAATGAAAAACTGTTTTTT.

At least ten counts were recorded for this clonotype. The chain combines TRBV6-1 with TRBJ1-4, with a possible D match to TRBD1 (5 bases). V shed 7 bases and J shed 7 bases, with 19 bases lying between them. CDR1 and CDR2 (germline): MNHNS, SASEGT. The CDR3 is 15 residues long. CDR3 amino acids: CASNSGRALSEKLFF. CDR3 DNA sequence: TGTGCCAGCAATTCAGGGCGCGCCTTGAGTGAAAAACTGTTTTTT.

This clonotype was counted ten times or more. This sequence joins TRBV20-1 and TRBJ2-1, with 7 bases fitting TRBD1. This CDR3 comprises 14 residues. After removal of 0 bases from V and 3 bases from J, the junction contained 2 bases not matched to a gene. The germline V gene has CDR1 DFQATT and CDR2 SNEGSKA (reference sequence). The CDR3, as DNA: TGCAGTGCTAGAGATACAGGGGTCTACAATGAGCAGTTCTTC. Protein product: CSARDTGVYNEQFF.

V gene TRBV5-6 combines with J gene TRBJ1-1, with a possible D match to TRBD1 (5 bases). The germline gives CDR1 SGHDT, CDR2 YYEEEE. V dropped 7 bases and J dropped 11 bases, with 12 bases sitting between them. CDR3 length: 10 residues. CDR3 DNA sequence: TGTGCCAGCTCTGGGGGGAGGGCTTTCTTT. This codes for CASSGGRAFF.

This chain joins TRBV12-3 or TRBV12-4 and TRBJ2-5; D unclear. The CDR3 contains 12 residues. Trimming removed 8 bases from V and 2 bases from J, with 9 bases in between. CDR3 residues: CASDKQQETQYF. The CDR3 DNA sequence: TGTGCCAGCGACAAACAACAAGAGACCCAGTACTTC.

This clonotype has at least ten counts. The chain couples TRBV5-6 to TRBJ1-6; D is possibly TRBD1 (5 bases). Germline V CDR1 and CDR2: SGHDT, YYEEEE. The ends were cut back, 7 bases at V and 6 bases at J, with 17 bases in the middle. This CDR3 spans 15 amino acids. CDR3: CASEMYTGGNSPLHF. Here the CDR3 DNA reads TGTGCCAGCGAGATGTATACGGGGGGTAATTCACCCCTCCACTTT.

V and J are TRBV20-1 and TRBJ1-4; a possible D gene is TRBD1 (6 bases). The ends were cut back, 7 bases at V and 5 bases at J, with 14 bases in the middle. Germline V lookup: CDR1 DFQATT, CDR2 SNEGSKA (reference sequence). This CDR3 spans 13 amino acids. In nucleotides, the CDR3 is TGCAGTGTTACGGACAGTATGAATGAAAAACTGTTTTTT. Protein product: CSVTDSMNEKLFF.

In this sample, this clonotype turned up a few times. The rearrangement links TRBV2 to TRBJ1-5; D perhaps matches TRBD1 (5 bases). In germline, CDR1 is SNHLY, CDR2 FYNNEI. Trimming shortened V by 0 bases and J by 5 bases, and 14 bases separated the two germline ends. The CDR3 is 16 residues long. CDR3 DNA: TGTGCCAGCAGTGAAGCTGGGACTATAGCCGATCAGCCCCAGCATTTT. As protein: CASSEAGTIADQPQHF.

This clonotype occurred many times. The rearrangement links TRBV9 to TRBJ1-1; D gene uncertain. Trimming shortened V by 0 bases and J by 1 base, and 4 bases separated the two germline ends. CDR1 and CDR2 from the germline V gene are SGDLS and YYNGEE. This CDR3 spans 13 amino acids. CDR3 residues: CASSVEGNTEAFF. In nucleotides, the CDR3 is TGTGCCAGCAGCGTAGAGGGGAACACTGAAGCTTTCTTT.

This clonotype is labeled as medium-sized (0.01 to 0.1%). J is TRBJ1-3 and V is TRBV2, with D maybe TRBD1 (5 bases). Trimming pared 4 bases from V and 0 bases from J, leaving 10 bases between. The CDR3 is 15 amino acids. Per the germline V gene, CDR1 is SNHLY and CDR2 is FYNNEI. CDR3 DNA sequence: TGTGCCAGCAGTGTGGGACTTAACTCTGGAAACACCATATATTTT. Protein sequence: CASSVGLNSGNTIYF.

The genes are TRBV9 and TRBJ2-7; D call uncertain. The V gene's germline CDR1 is SGDLS and CDR2 YYNGEE. The CDR3 consists of 14 residues. Trimming left V 3 bases short and J 3 bases short, with 13 bases between. CDR3 loop: CASSGKGSGYEQYF. The CDR3 DNA is TGTGCCAGCAGCGGCAAGGGATCGGGCTACGAGCAGTACTTC.